This T cell receptor beta chain was profiled in a study of T cells after yellow fever vaccination. TCRdb re-derived calls from the 5' RACE reads in MiXCR, one entry per CDR3 protein. The sample contains roughly 250,000 distinct CDR3 sequences, over 10% of which appear only once. The length of the CDR3 is 14 residues. The germline V gene encodes CDR1 MGHDK and CDR2 SYGVNS. Trimming pared 0 bases from V and 1 base from J, leaving 6 bases between. Points from the study as a whole: Clones from primary vaccination mostly reappeared after the booster (about 97% CD4, 88% CD8).

This clonotype was counted once. Its antigen remains unidentified. The V gene is TRBV25-1, the J gene TRBJ1-1; D uncertain. The starting material was CD4+ T cells sorted from PBMCs, obtained 45 days after the yellow fever booster vaccination. The sequence came from a man aged 25-45 years who received the YFV17D yellow fever vaccine. The DNA of the CDR3 is TGTGCCAGCAGTGAATACCCAGCGAACACTGAAGCTTTCTTT. Translated, it gives CASSEYPANTEAFF. Based on the CDR3 plus reference TRBV25-1 and TRBJ1-1, the full variable domain is EADIYQTPRYLVIGTGKKITLECSQTMGHDKMYWYQQDPGMELHLIHYSYGVNSTEKGDLSSESTVSRIRTEHFPLTLESARPSHTSQYLCASSEYPANTEAFFGQGTRLTVV.